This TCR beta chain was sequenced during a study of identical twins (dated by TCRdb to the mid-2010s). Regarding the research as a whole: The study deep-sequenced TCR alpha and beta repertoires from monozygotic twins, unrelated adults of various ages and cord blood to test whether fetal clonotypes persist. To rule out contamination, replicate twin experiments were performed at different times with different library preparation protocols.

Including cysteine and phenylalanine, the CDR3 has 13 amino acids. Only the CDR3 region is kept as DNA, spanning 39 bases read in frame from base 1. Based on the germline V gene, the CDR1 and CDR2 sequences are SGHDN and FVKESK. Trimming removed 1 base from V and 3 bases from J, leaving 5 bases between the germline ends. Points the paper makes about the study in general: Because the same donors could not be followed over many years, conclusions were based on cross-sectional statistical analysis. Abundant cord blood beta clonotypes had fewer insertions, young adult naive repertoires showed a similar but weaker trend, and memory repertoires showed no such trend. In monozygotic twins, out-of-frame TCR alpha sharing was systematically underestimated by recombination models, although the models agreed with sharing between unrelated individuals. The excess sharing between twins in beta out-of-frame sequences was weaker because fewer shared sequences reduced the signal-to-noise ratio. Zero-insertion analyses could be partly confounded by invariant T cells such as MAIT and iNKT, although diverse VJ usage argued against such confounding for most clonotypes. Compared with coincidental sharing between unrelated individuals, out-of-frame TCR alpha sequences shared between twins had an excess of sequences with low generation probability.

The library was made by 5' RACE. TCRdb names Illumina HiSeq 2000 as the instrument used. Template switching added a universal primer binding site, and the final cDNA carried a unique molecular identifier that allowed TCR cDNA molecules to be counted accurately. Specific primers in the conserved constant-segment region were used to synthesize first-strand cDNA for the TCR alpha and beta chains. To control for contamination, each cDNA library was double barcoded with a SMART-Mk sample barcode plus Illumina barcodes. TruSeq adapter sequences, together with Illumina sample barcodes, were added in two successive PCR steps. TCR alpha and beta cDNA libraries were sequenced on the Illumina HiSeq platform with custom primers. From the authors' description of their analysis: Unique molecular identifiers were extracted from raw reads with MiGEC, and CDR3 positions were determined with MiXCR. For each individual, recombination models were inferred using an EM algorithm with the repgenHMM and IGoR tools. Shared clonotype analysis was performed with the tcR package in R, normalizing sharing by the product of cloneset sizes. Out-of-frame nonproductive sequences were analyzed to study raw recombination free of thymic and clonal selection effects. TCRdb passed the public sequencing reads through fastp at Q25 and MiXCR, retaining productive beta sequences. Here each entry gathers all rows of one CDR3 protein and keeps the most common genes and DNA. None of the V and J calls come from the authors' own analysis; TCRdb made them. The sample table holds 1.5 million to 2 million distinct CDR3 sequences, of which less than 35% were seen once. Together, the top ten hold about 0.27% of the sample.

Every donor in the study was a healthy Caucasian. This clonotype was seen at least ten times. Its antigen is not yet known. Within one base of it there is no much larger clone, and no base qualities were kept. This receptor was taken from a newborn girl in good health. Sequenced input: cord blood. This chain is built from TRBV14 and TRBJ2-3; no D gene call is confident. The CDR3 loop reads CASSQVLTDTQYF. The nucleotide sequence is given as TGTGCCAGCAGCCAAGTACTGACAGATACGCAGTATTTT. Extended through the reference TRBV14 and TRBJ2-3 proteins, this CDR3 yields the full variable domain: EAGVTQFPSHSVIEKGQTVTLRCDPISGHDNLYWYRRVMGKEIKFLLHFVKESKQDESGMPNNRFLAERTGGTYSTLKVQPAELEDSGVYFCASSQVLTDTQYFGPGTRLTVL.